The present T cell receptor (beta chain) was sequenced within a study of cytomegalovirus exposure and HLA in healthy donors. Study results and caveats: Most TCR sequences were rare, but some public TCRs occurred in many donors.

The donors were part of the roughly 130-subject validation cohort, which stood apart from the roughly 670-subject first cohort. Generated by immunoSEQ multiplex PCR, the TCRdb table keeps only in-frame clones and is missing some. The sample has under 250,000 clones, roughly 87% seen once. A word on this clone: Its antigen is not known.

Germline lookup yields CDR1 LGHNA and CDR2 YNFKEQ. V was pared by 3 bases and J by 4 bases, with 8 bases of the junction left unmatched. The CDR3 spans 16 residues. The sequenced sample was PBMCs. The J gene is TRBJ1-5, the V gene TRBV4-2; TRBD1 aligns across 8 bases. The origin of this receptor is a man aged 18 to 29 in good health and CMV-seropositive. CDR3 protein: CASSHREGQDNQPQHF. CDR3 bases: TGTGCCAGCAGCCACCGGGAGGGACAGGATAATCAGCCCCAGCATTTT.